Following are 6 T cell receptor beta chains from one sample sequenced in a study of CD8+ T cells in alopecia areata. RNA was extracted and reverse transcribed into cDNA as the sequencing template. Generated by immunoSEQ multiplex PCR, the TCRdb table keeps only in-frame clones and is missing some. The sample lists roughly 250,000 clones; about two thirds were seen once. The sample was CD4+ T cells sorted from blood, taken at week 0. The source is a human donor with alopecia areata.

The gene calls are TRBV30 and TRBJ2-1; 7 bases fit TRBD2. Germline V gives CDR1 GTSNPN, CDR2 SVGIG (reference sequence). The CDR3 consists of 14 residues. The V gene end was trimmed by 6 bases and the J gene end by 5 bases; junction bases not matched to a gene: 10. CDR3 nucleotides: TGTGCCTGTGATGAGCTAGCGGCCCACAATGAGCAGTTCTTC. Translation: CACDELAAHNEQFF.

CDR3 in amino acids: CASSEEVIGTGELFF. CDR3 nucleotides: TGTGCCAGCAGTGAAGAGGTTATTGGCACCGGGGAGCTGTTTTTT. This chain uses TRBV2 with TRBJ2-2; D is undetermined. The length of the CDR3 is 15 residues. CDR1 is SNHLY and CDR2 is FYNNEI in the germline V gene. V lost 1 base and J lost 4, with 10 bases in between.

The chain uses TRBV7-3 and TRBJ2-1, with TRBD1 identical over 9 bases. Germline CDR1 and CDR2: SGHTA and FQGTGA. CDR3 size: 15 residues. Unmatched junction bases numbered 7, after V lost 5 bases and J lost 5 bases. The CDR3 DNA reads TGTGCCAGCAGCGCCGGGACAGGGTTAGACAATGAGCAGTTCTTC. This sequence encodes CASSAGTGLDNEQFF.

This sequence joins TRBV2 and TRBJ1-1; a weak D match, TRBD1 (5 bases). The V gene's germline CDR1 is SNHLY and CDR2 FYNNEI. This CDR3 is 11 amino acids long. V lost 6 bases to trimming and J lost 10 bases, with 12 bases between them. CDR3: CASRTTGGAFF. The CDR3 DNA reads TGTGCCAGCAGGACAACGGGGGGAGCTTTCTTT.

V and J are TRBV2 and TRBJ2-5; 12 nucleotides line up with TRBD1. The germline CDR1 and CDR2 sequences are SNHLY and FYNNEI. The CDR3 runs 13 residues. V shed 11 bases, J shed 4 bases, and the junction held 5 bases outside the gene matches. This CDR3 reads CAGWDRGRETQYF. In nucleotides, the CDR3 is TGTGCCGGATGGGACAGGGGGCGAGAGACCCAGTACTTC.

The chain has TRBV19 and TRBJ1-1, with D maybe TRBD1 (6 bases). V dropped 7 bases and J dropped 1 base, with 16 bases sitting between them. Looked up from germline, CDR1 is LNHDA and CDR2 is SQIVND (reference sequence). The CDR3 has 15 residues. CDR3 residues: CASTSGTGPNTEAFF. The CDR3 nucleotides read TGTGCCAGTACCTCAGGAACAGGGCCGAACACTGAAGCTTTCTTT.